The clone carrying this TCR beta chain was detected a few times. Generated by immunoSEQ multiplex PCR, the TCRdb table keeps only in-frame clones and is missing some. The sample lists approximately 83,000 clones, over 90% occurring once. The sample comes from a study of control samples from healthy donors and cancer patients. V shed 6 bases and J shed 7 bases, with 16 bases lying between them. From germline, CDR1 is MNHNY and CDR2 SVGAGI (reference sequence). This CDR3 has 14 residues. The origin of this receptor is a young woman in good health. The V and J genes are TRBV6-6 and TRBJ2-1; a possible D gene is TRBD2 (6 bases). Sequencing used blood. CDR3 nucleotide sequence: TGTGCCAGCAGCCCAGGGTCCCGGGGGAATGAGCAGTTCTTC. This translates into CASSPGSRGNEQFF.